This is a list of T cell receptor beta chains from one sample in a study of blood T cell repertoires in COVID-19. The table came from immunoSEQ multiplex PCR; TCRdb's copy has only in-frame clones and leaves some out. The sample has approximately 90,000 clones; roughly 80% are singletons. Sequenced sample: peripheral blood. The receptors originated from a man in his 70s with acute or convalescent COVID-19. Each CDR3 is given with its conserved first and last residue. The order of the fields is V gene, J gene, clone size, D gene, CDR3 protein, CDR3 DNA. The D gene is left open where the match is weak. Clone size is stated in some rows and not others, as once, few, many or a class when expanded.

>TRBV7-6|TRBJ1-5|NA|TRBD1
CASSPGTANSNQPQHF
TGTGCCAGCAGCCCTGGGACAGCTAATAGCAATCAGCCCCAGCATTTT
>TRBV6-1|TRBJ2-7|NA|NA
CASSEGQADEQYF
TGTGCCAGCAGTGAGGGGCAGGCCGACGAGCAGTACTTC
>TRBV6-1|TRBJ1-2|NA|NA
CASTPSGGQGYTF
TGTGCCAGCACCCCCAGCGGAGGTCAGGGCTACACCTTC
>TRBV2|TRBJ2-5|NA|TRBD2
CASTQLRGVQETQYF
TGTGCCAGCACCCAATTGCGGGGGGTCCAAGAGACCCAGTACTTC
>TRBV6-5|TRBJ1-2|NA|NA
CASSYRPGRGYTF
TGTGCCAGCAGTTACCGGCCAGGCCGGGGCTACACCTTC
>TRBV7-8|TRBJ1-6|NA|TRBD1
CASGRSDRETPLHF
TGTGCCAGCGGACGGAGCGACAGGGAGACACCCCTCCACTTT
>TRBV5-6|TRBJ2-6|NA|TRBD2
CASSGTRAGANVLTF
TGTGCCAGCAGCGGGACTAGAGCCGGGGCCAACGTCCTGACTTTC
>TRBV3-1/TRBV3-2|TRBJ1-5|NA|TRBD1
CASSPGTGYEQPQHF
TGTGCCAGCAGCCCGGGGACAGGGTATGAACAGCCCCAGCATTTT
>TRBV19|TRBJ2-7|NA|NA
CASSITGGSYEQYF
TGTGCCAGTAGTATCACTGGGGGCAGCTACGAGCAGTACTTC
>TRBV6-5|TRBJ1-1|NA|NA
CASSLNMNTEAFF
TGTGCCAGCAGTTTGAACATGAACACTGAAGCTTTCTTT
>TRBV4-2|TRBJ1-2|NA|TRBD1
CASSHGQGDYGYTF
TGTGCCAGCAGCCATGGACAGGGGGACTATGGCTACACCTTC
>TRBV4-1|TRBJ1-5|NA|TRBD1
CASSQDPGGMVQPQHF
TGCGCCAGCAGCCAAGACCCAGGGGGGATGGTTCAGCCCCAGCATTTT
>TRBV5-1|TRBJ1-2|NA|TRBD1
CASSLPTGNYGYTF
TGCGCCAGCAGCTTACCGACAGGGAACTATGGCTACACCTTC
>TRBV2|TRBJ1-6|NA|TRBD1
CASSRRDSNNSPLHF
TGTGCCAGCAGTCGACGGGACAGCAATAATTCACCCCTCCACTTT
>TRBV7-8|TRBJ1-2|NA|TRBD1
CASSLVGTAGGYTF
TGTGCCAGCAGCTTAGTGGGGACAGCCGGTGGCTACACCTTC
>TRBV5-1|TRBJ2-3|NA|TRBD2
CASSLLANPDTQYF
TGCGCCAGCAGCTTACTAGCGAACCCAGATACGCAGTATTTT
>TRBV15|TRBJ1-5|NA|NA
CATSRDPSTGPPQHF
TGTGCCACCAGCAGAGATCCCAGCACGGGTCCGCCCCAGCATTTT
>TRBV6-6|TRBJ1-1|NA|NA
CASSSGTSNTEAFF
TGTGCCAGCAGTTCCGGGACATCCAACACTGAAGCTTTCTTT
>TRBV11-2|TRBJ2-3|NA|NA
CASSPSGGWTDTQYF
TGTGCCAGCAGTCCTAGTGGGGGCTGGACAGATACGCAGTATTTT
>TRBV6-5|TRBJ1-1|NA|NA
CASSKHLNTEAFF
TGTGCCAGCAGCAAACATCTGAACACTGAAGCTTTCTTT
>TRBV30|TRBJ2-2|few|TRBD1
CAWNDRGFGGELFF
TGTGCCTGGAATGACAGGGGATTTGGAGGGGAGCTGTTTTTT
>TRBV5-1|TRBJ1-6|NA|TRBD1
CASTSFPGQGVSPLHF
TGCGCCAGCACCTCTTTCCCGGGACAGGGGGTGTCACCCCTCCACTTT
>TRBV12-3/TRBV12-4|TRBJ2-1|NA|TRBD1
CASSDRGNEQFF
TGTGCCAGCAGCGACAGGGGCAATGAGCAGTTCTTC
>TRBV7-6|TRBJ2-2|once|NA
CASSFLGTPNTGELFF
TGTGCCAGCAGCTTCCTTGGGACACCGAACACCGGGGAGCTGTTTTTT
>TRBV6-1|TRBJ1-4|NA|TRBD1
CASSDYRGHATNEKLFF
TGTGCCAGCAGTGATTACAGGGGACATGCTACTAATGAAAAACTGTTTTTT
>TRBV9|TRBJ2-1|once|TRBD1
CASSVETGSYNEQFF
TGTGCCAGCAGCGTAGAGACAGGGAGCTACAATGAGCAGTTCTTC
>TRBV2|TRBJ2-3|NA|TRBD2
CASTGLAGRTDTQYF
TGTGCCAGCACGGGACTAGCTGGGCGCACAGATACGCAGTATTTT
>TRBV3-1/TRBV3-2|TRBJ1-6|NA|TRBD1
CASSPTGGDNSPLHF
TGTGCCAGCAGCCCGACAGGGGGTGATAATTCACCCCTCCACTTT
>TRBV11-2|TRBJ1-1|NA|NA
CASSLSGMNTEAFF
TGTGCCAGCAGCTTGTCGGGGATGAACACTGAAGCTTTCTTT
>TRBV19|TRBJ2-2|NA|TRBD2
CASSIAGLAGGELFF
TGTGCCAGTAGTATAGCCGGACTAGCCGGCGGGGAGCTGTTTTTT
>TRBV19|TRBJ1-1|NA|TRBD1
CASKEGAGTEAFF
TGTGCCAGTAAGGAGGGGGCAGGTACTGAAGCTTTCTTT
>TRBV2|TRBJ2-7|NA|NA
CASSPSYEQYF
TGTGCCAGCAGCCCATCCTACGAGCAGTACTTC
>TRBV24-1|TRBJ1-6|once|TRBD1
CATSTGGGSPLHF
TGTGCCACCAGTACAGGGGGCGGTTCACCCCTCCACTTT
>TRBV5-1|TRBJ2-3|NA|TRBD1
CASSPNPGTGARDTQYF
TGCGCCAGCAGCCCCAACCCCGGGACAGGGGCTCGGGATACGCAGTATTTT
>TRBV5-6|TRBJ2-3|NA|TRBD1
CASSSGQATRSSTDTQYF
TGTGCCAGCAGCAGCGGACAGGCAACACGATCTAGCACAGATACGCAGTATTTT
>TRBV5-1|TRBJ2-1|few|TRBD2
CASGLTSGSYNEQFF
TGCGCCAGCGGTCTTACTAGCGGGTCCTACAATGAGCAGTTCTTC
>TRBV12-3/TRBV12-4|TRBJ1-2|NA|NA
CASSSTSGGYTF
TGTGCCAGCAGTTCCACCTCGGGTGGCTACACCTTC
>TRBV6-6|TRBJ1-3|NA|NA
CASSSHSGNTIYF
TGTGCCAGCAGCTCACACAGTGGAAACACCATATATTTT
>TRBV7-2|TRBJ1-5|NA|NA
CASSLTASNQPQHF
TGTGCCAGCAGCTTAACAGCCAGCAATCAGCCCCAGCATTTT
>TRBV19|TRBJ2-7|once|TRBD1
CASSIDRGDRGNEQYF
TGTGCCAGTAGTATAGATCGAGGGGACAGGGGCAACGAGCAGTACTTC
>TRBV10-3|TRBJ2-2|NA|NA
CAISGDQQGAGELFF
TGTGCCATCAGCGGAGATCAACAGGGTGCCGGGGAGCTGTTTTTT
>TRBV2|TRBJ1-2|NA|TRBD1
CASSASSDRKTYGYTF
TGTGCCAGCAGTGCCTCGTCGGACAGGAAAACCTATGGCTACACCTTC
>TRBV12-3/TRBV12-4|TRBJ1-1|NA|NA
CASSPQVGAEAFF
TGTGCCAGCAGTCCCCAGGTCGGCGCTGAAGCTTTCTTT
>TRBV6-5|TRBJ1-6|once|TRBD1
CASSYQGENSPLHF
TGTGCCAGCAGTTACCAGGGGGAGAATTCACCCCTCCACTTT
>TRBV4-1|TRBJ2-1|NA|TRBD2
CASSQAASGGNEQFF
TGCGCCAGCAGCCAAGCGGCTAGCGGGGGCAATGAGCAGTTCTTC
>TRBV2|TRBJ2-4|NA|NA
CASSHSEAKNIQYF
TGTGCCAGCAGCCACAGTGAAGCCAAAAACATTCAGTACTTC
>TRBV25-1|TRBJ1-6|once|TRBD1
CASSGWATGTRSALHF
TGTGCCAGCAGTGGATGGGCGACAGGGACAAGATCGGCCCTCCACTTT
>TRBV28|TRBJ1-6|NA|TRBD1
CASSSGGAQSPLHF
TGTGCCAGCAGTTCAGGGGGCGCGCAGTCACCCCTCCACTTT
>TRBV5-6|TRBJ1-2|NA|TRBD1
CASSFRDRPSYGYTF
TGTGCCAGCAGCTTCCGGGACAGACCTTCCTATGGCTACACCTTC
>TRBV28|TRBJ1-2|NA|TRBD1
CASSPQTGTGYSGYTF
TGTGCCAGCAGTCCTCAAACGGGGACAGGGTATAGTGGCTACACCTTC
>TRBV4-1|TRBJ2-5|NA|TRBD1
CASSQDRTWETQYF
TGCGCCAGCAGCCAGGACAGGACTTGGGAGACCCAGTACTTC
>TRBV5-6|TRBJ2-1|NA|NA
CASSTTDFNEQFF
TGTGCCAGCAGCACGACAGACTTCAATGAGCAGTTCTTC
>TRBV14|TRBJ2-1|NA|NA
CASSQSRYQFF
TGTGCCAGCAGCCAGAGTCGGTATCAGTTCTTC